This T cell receptor beta chain came from a study of cytomegalovirus exposure and HLA in healthy donors. Study results and limitations: Among the CMV-associated chains, three were confirmed in vitro as specific for CMV antigens. In a later analysis, TCR beta V- and J-gene trimming was associated with a missense DCLRE1C variant.

The germline CDR1 and CDR2 sequences are SGDLS and YYNGEE. The V and J ends lost 3 bases and 1 base respectively, with 20 bases between them. The length of the CDR3 is 18 residues. As for this clone: Antigen specificity is unknown.

PCR used 60 Vbeta primers and 13 Jbeta primers. TCRdb's table, derived via immunoSEQ multiplex PCR, lists solely in-frame clones and lacks some. Of fewer than 200,000 clones in the sample, 76% were seen once. This receptor was identified in a female donor in good health and CMV-seronegative. The chain joins TRBV9 to TRBJ1-5; maybe TRBD1 (6 bases). The sequencing sample was made of PBMCs. For the CDR3, the DNA is TGTGCCAGCAGCGAGAGGACAGAGTGTGAGTTAAGCAATCAGCCCCAGCATTTT. This codes for CASSERTECELSNQPQHF.